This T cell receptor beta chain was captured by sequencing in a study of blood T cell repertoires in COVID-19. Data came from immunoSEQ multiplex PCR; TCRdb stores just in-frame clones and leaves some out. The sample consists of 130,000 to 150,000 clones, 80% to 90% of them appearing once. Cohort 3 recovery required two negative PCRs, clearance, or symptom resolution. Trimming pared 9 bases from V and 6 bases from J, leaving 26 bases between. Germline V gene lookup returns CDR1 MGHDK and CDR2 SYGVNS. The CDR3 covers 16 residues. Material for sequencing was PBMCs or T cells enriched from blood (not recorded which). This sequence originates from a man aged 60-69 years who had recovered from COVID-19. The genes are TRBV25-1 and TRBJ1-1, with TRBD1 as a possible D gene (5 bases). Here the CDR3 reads CARGTGVKKFRPEAFF. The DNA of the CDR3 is TGTGCCAGGGGTACGGGGGTCAAAAAGTTCCGGCCTGAAGCTTTCTTT.